Included here is one T cell receptor (beta chain) sequence, with context. The CDR3 is made up of 12 amino acids. Trimming removed 4 bases at V and 11 bases at J, with 12 bases between. CDR1 is SGHDN and CDR2 is FVKESK in the germline V gene. Data came from immunoSEQ multiplex PCR; TCRdb stores just in-frame clones and leaves some out. The sample holds around 270,000 clones, over 70% seen once. The data were taken from a study of blood T cell repertoires in COVID-19. Study-wide context: In each case, the material was cDNA or gDNA derived from T cells, B-cell-depleted T cells, or PBMCs.

Individuals drawn from about two dozen US areas were about 18 to 100 years old. Exposed participants came across a COVID-19 case within 2 weeks before study entry. The gene calls are TRBV14 and TRBJ1-5; D gene uncertain. The clonotype was recovered from a woman in her thirties or forties who had been exposed to COVID-19. Specimen: PBMCs or T cells enriched from blood (not recorded which). CDR3 DNA: TGTGCCAGCAGCCCCCCGGGAGGGACCCAGCATTTT. Protein sequence: CASSPPGGTQHF.